This T cell receptor (beta chain) emerged from a study of neurological immune-mediated disorders. The study's findings and limits: None of the CDR3 amino acid sequences in expanded clones turned up in more than one subject, which points to private repertoires in all groups. HTLV-1-associated myelopathy led in TCR clonal expansion, while multiple sclerosis ranked lowest, below healthy controls.

This clonotype has more than one count but fewer than ten. Its antigen is still unknown. V was shortened by 4 bases and J by 1 base, with 16 bases between the two germline ends. From germline, CDR1 is LGHDT and CDR2 YNNKEL (reference sequence). The CDR3 sequence is 17 residues long. TCRdb re-analysed the 5' RACE reads in MiXCR, keeping a single row per CDR3 protein. Counted here are 40,000 or so distinct CDR3 sequences, under 7.5% occurring once; the ten biggest clones make up less than 4.5%. The starting material, 2 million PBMCs stored at -80 C, gave rise to the unsorted libraries. The chain joins TRBV3-1 to TRBJ2-2; D gene ambiguous. This clonotype originated in a woman in her thirties or forties in good health. Sequenced: PBMCs. CDR3 residues: CASSLLRKGLNTGELFF. CDR3 DNA sequence: TGTGCCAGCAGCCTGCTCCGCAAGGGCCTGAACACCGGGGAGCTGTTTTTT.